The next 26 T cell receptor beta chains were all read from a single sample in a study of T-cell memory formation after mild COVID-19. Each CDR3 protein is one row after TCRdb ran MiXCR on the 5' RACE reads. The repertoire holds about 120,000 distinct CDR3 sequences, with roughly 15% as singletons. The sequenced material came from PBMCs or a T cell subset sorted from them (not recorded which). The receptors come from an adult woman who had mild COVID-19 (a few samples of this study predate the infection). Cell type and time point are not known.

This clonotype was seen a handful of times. The CDR3 is CASLPVEERGEQYF. In DNA form, the CDR3 reads TGTGCCAGCTTACCGGTGGAAGAGCGAGGGGAGCAGTACTTC. The chain joins TRBV7-9 to TRBJ2-7; D is possibly TRBD2 (5 bases). Trimming pared 8 bases from V and 7 bases from J, leaving 21 bases between. Germline values: CDR1 SEHNR, CDR2 FQNEAQ (reference sequence). There are 14 residues in the CDR3.

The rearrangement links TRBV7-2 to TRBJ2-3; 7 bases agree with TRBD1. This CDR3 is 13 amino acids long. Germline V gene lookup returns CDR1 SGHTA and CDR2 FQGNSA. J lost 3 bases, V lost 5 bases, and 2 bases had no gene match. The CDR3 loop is CASSQQGTDTQYF. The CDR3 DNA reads TGTGCCAGCAGCCAACAGGGGACAGATACGCAGTATTTT.

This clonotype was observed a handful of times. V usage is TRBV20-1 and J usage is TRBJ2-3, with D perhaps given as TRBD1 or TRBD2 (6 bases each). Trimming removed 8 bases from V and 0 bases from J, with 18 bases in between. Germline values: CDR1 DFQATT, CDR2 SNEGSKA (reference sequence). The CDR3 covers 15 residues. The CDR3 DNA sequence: TGCAGTACCAATTTCGGGGGCCTAAGCACAGATACGCAGTATTTT. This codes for CSTNFGGLSTDTQYF.

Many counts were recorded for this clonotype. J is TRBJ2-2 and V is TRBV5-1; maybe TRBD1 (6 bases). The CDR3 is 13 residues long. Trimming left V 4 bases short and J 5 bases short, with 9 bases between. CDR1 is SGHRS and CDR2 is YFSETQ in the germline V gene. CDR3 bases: TGCGCCAGCAGCGTGCAGGGGACCGGGGAGCTGTTTTTT. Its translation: CASSVQGTGELFF.

The CDR3 coding sequence is TGCGCCAGCAGCCAAGATCGGACAGGGGTGTCCTACGAGCAGTACTTC. Amino acid sequence: CASSQDRTGVSYEQYF. The chain employs TRBV4-3 and TRBJ2-7; TRBD1 agrees at 9 bases. The junction had 4 bases not matched to a gene; V was cut back by 0 bases and J by 1 base. Germline CDR1 is LGHNA and CDR2 is YSLEER. The CDR3 is 16 residues long.

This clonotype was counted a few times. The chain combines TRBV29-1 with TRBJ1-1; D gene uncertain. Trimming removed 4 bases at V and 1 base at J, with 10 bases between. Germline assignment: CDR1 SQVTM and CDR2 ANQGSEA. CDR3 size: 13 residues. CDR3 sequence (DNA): TGCAGCGTTGTTTCCAAACCGAACACTGAAGCTTTCTTT. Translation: CSVVSKPNTEAFF.

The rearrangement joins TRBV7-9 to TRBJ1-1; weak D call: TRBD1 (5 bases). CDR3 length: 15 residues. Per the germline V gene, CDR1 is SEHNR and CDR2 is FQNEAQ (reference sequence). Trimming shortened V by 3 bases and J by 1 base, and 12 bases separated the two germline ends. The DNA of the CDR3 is TGTGCCAGCAGCTTCGGGGGACCCCGGAACACTGAAGCTTTCTTT. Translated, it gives CASSFGGPRNTEAFF.

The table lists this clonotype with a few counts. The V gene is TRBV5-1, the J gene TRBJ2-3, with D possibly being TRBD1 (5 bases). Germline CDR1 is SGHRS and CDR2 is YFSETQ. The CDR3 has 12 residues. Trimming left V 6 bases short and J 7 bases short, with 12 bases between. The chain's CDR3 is CASKGQGNTQYF. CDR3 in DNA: TGCGCCAGCAAGGGGCAAGGGAATACGCAGTATTTT.

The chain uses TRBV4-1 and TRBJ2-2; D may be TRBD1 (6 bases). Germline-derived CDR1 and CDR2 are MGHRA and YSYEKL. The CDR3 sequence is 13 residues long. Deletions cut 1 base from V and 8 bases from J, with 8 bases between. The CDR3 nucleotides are TGCGCCAGCAGCCAAGGGACAGCTGGGGAGCTGTTTTTT. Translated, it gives CASSQGTAGELFF.

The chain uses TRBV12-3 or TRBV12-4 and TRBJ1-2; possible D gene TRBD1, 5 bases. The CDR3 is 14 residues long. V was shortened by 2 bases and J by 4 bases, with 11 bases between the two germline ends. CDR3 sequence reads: CASSLYRDRYGYTF. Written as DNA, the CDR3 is TGTGCCAGCAGTTTATACCGGGACCGCTATGGCTACACCTTC.

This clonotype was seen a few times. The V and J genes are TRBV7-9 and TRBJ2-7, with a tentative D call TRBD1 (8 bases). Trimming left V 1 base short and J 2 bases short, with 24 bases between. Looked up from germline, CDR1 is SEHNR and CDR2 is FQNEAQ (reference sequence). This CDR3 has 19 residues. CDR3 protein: CASSLDEVPDRGLPYEQYF. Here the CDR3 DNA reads TGTGCCAGCAGCTTAGACGAAGTACCCGACAGGGGACTACCCTACGAGCAGTACTTC.

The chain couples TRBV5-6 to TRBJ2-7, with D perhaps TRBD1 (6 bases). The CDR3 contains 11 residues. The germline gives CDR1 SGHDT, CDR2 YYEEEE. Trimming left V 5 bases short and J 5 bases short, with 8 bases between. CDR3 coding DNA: TGTGCCAGCAGACAGGGTCACGAGCAGTACTTC. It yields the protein CASRQGHEQYF. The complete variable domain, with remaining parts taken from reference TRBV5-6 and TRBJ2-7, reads DAGVTQSPTHLIKTRGQQVTLRCSPKSGHDTVSWYQQALGQGPQFIFQYYEEEERQRGNFPDRFSGHQFPNYSSELNVNALLLGDSALYLCASRQGHEQYFGPGTRLTVT.

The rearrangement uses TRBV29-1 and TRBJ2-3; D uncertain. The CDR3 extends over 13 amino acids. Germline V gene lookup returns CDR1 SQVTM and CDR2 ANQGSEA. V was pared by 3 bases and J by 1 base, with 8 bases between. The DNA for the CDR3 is TGCAGCGTTGATCCTGGGGGCACAGATACGCAGTATTTT. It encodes CSVDPGGTDTQYF.

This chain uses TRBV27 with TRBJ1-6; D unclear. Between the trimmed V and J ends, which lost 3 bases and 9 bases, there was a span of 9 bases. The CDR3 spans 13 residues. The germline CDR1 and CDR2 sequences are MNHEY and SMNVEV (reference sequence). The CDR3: CASSFTGGSPLHF. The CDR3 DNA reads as TGTGCCAGCAGTTTTACGGGCGGTTCACCCCTCCACTTT.

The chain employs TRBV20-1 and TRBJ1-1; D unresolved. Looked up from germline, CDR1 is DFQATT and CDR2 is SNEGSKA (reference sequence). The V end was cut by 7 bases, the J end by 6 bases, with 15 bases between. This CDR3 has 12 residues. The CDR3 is CSGGRRVPEAFF. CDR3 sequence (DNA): TGCAGTGGTGGGAGACGGGTCCCTGAAGCTTTCTTT.

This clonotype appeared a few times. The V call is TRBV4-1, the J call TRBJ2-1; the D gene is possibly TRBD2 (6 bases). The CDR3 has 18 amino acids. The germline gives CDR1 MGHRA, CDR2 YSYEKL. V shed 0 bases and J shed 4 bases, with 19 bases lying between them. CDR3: CASSQDPSSGVFYNEQFF. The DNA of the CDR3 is TGCGCCAGCAGCCAAGACCCCAGTTCGGGGGTGTTTTACAATGAGCAGTTCTTC.

CDR3 amino acids: CASSLTPRGANVLTF. As DNA, the CDR3 is TGCGCCAGCAGCTTGACCCCCAGGGGTGCCAACGTCCTGACTTTC. This chain uses TRBV5-1 with TRBJ2-6; D possibly corresponds to TRBD1 (6 bases). The CDR3 is 15 residues long. From germline, CDR1 is SGHRS and CDR2 YFSETQ. The V end was cut by 1 base, the J end by 7 bases, with 12 bases between. Together with reference TRBV5-1 and TRBJ2-6, the CDR3 gives the full variable domain: KAGVTQTPRYLIKTRGQQVTLSCSPISGHRSVSWYQQTPGQGLQFLFEYFSETQRNKGNFPGRFSGRQFSNSRSEMNVSTLELGDSALYLCASSLTPRGANVLTFGAGSRLTVL.

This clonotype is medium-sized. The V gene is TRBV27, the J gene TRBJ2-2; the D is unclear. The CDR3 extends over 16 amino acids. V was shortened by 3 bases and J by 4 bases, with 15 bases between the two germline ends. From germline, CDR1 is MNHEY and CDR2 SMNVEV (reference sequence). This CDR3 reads CASSFLGSWGTGELFF. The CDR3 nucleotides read TGTGCCAGCAGTTTTCTGGGGTCGTGGGGCACCGGGGAGCTGTTTTTT.

The CDR3 here is CASRAQGQNTGELFF. The CDR3 coding sequence is TGCGCCAGCAGGGCCCAGGGACAAAACACCGGGGAGCTGTTTTTT. V and J are TRBV5-1 and TRBJ2-2, with D perhaps matching TRBD1 (6 bases). V was cut by 5 bases and J by 2 bases, with 13 bases left in between. Germline values: CDR1 SGHRS, CDR2 YFSETQ. CDR3 length: 15 amino acids.

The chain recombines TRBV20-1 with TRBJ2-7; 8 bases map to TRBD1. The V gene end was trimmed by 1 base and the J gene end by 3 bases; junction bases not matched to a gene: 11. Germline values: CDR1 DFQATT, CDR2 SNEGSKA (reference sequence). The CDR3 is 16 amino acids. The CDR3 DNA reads TGCAGTGCTAGAGGACTTTCAGGGGGCTTCTTCTACGAGCAGTACTTC. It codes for CSARGLSGGFFYEQYF.

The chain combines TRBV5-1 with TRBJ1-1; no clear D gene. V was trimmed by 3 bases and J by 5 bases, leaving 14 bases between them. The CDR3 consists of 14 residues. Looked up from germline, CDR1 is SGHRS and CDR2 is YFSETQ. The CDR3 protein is CASSSTPSWTEAFF. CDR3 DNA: TGCGCCAGCAGCTCGACACCCAGTTGGACTGAAGCTTTCTTT.

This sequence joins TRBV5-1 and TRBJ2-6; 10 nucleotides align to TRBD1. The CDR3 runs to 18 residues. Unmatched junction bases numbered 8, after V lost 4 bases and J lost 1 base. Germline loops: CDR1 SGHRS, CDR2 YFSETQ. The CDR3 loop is CASSRGQGVSSGANVLTF. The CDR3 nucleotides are TGCGCCAGCAGCAGAGGACAGGGGGTATCTTCTGGGGCCAACGTCCTGACTTTC.

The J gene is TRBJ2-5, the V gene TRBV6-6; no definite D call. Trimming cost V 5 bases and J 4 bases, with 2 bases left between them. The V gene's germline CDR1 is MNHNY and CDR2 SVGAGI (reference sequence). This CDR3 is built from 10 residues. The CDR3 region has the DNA TGTGCCAGCAGTCGAGAGACCCAGTACTTC. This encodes CASSRETQYF.

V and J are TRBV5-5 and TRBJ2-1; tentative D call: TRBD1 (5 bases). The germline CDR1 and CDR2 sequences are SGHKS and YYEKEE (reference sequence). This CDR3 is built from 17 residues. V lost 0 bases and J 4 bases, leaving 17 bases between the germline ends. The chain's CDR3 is CASSLAPQGLGYNEQFF. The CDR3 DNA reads TGTGCCAGCAGCTTGGCGCCCCAGGGCCTGGGGTACAATGAGCAGTTCTTC. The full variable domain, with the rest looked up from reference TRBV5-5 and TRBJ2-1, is DAGVTQSPTHLIKTRGQQVTLRCSPISGHKSVSWYQQVLGQGPQFIFQYYEKEERGRGNFPDRFSARQFPNYSSELNVNALLLGDSALYLCASSLAPQGLGYNEQFFGPGTRLTVL.

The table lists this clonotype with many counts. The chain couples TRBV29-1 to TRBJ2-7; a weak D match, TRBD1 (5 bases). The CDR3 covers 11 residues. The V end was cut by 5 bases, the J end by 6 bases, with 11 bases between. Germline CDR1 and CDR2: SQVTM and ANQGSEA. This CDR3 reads CSVRGRTEQYF. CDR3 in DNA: TGCAGCGTTAGGGGCAGGACCGAGCAGTACTTC.

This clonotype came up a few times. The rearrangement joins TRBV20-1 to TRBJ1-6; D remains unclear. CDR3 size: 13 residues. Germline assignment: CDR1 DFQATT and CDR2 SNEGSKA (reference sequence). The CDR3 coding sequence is TGCAGGGCTTCCGGGAAATATAATTCACCCCTCCACTTT. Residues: CRASGKYNSPLHF.